This T cell receptor (beta chain) was sequenced for a study of CD8 T cells in ankylosing spondylitis (dated 2017 in TCRdb). With regard to the full study: The study profiled T cell receptor beta repertoires in healthy donors and ankylosing spondylitis patients to find disease-linked TCR variants. Samples of peripheral blood were taken, and for ankylosing spondylitis patients, synovial fluid was collected as well. The full study cohort comprised approximately 23 ankylosing spondylitis patients and roughly 100 healthy donors. Points the paper makes about the study in general: Blood from ankylosing spondylitis patients appeared to be characterized by a TCR beta motif made up of several highly homologous amino acid variants. Significant enrichment of the disease-linked clones was reported in matched synovial fluid samples from ankylosing spondylitis patients. Some motif variants were previously reported in synovial fluid and blood of reactive arthritis patients, suggesting common disease-initiation mechanisms. In peripheral blood, the disease-linked clones were found at relatively low frequencies and had a CD8+ phenotype.

Sequencing instrument: Illumina HiSeq 2500. Quantitative 5'-RACE with molecular barcodes was used to prepare TCR beta libraries. The original pipeline was this. A new computational method based on a probabilistic model of VDJ rearrangement was used to identify disease-linked TCR variants. Using fastp at Q25 and MiXCR, TCRdb reprocessed the public reads and kept productive beta chains. Identical CDR3 proteins give one entry, which carries the most common genes and DNA. The V and J calls were not made by the authors but by TCRdb's processing. This sample gives around 150,000 distinct CDR3 sequences in total; 11% of them show up just once. The ten largest clones represent about 29% of the sample. Concerning this clonotype itself: Its binding antigen is unknown. There are no base qualities to consult, and no much larger clone falls within one base.

At the junction V is shortened by 2 bases and J by 6 bases, with 12 bases in between. Sequences SGHTA (CDR1) and FQGNSA (CDR2) are obtained from the germline V gene. From the cysteine through the phenylalanine, the CDR3 covers 14 amino acids. The only DNA kept is the CDR3, 42 bases in frame from the first base. The sample consisted of blood, either unsorted or a sorted T cell fraction (not recorded which). The sequence is built from TRBV7-2 and TRBJ2-3; confidence is insufficient to name the D gene. This TCR derives from a male donor with ankylosing spondylitis or in good health (not recorded which). DNA sequence: TGTGCCAGCAGCTTAAGCAGGCCCCGGGATACGCAGTATTTT. Its translation is CASSLSRPRDTQYF.